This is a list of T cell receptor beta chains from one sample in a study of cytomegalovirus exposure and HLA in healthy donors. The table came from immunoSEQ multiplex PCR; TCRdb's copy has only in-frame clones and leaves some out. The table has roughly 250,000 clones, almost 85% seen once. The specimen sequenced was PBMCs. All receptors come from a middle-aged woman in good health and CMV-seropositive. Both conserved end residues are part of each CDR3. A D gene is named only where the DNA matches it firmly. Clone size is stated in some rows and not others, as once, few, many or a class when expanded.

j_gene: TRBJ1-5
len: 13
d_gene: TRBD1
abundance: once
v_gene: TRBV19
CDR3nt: TGTGCCATATCCGACAGGGCAAATCAGCCCCAGCATTTT
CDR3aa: CAISDRANQPQHF

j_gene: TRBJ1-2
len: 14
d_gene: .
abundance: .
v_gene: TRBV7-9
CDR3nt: TGTGCCAGCAGCCTCGACAGAACTAACTATGGCTACACCTTC
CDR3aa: CASSLDRTNYGYTF

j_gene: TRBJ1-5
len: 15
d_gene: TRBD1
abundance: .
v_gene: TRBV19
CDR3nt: TGTGCCAGTACGAATGCGACAGGGGGTATTCAGCCCCAGCATTTT
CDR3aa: CASTNATGGIQPQHF

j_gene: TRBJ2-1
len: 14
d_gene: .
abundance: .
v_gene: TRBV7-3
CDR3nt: TGTGCCAGCAGCTTAAGGGCAACCAACAATGAGCAGTTCTTC
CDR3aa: CASSLRATNNEQFF

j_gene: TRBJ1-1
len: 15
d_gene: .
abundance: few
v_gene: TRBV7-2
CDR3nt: TGTGCCAGCAGCTTAGAGGGGCGAATGAACACTGAAGCTTTCTTT
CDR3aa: CASSLEGRMNTEAFF

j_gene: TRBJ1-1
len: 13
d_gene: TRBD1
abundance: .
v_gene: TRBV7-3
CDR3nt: TGTGCCAGCAGCTGGACAGGGTCCACTGAAGCTTTCTTT
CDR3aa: CASSWTGSTEAFF

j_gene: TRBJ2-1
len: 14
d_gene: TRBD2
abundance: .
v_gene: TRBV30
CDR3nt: TGTGCCTGGAGTGTGGGGGGGGTCTTAAATGAGCAGTTCTTC
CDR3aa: CAWSVGGVLNEQFF

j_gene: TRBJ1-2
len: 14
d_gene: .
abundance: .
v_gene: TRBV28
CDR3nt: TGTGCCAGCAGTTCTCCCTCAGGGGAAAAGGGCTACACCTTC
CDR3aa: CASSSPSGEKGYTF

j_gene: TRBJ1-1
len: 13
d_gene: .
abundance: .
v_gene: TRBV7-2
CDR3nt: TGTGCCAGCAGGCAGGTGATGAACACTGAAGCTTTCTTT
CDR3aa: CASRQVMNTEAFF

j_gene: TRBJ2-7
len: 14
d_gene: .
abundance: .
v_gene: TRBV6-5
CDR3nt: TGTGCCAGCAGTACTACACGGGGTTCCTACGAGCAGTACTTC
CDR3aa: CASSTTRGSYEQYF

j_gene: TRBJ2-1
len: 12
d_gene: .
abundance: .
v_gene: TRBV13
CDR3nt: TGTGCCAGCAGACCGCGCCCCAATGAGCAGTTCTTC
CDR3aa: CASRPRPNEQFF

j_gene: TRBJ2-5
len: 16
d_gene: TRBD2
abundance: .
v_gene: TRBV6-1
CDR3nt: TGTGCCAGCAGTGAAGCGGGAGGGCCCTTGGCCGAGACCCAGTACTTC
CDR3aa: CASSEAGGPLAETQYF

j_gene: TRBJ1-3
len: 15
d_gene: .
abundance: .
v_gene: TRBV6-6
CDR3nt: TGTGCCAGCAGTTACTCAGGGGCTTCCGGAAACACCATATATTTT
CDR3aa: CASSYSGASGNTIYF

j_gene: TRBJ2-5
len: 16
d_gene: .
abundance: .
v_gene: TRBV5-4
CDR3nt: TGTGCCAGCAGCTTGACGGTTAGCGGACCCCAAGAGACCCAGTACTTC
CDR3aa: CASSLTVSGPQETQYF

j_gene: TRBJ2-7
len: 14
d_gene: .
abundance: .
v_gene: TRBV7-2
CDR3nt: TGTGCCAGCAGCTGGTCTGCGCAACTCTACGAGCAGTACTTC
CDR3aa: CASSWSAQLYEQYF

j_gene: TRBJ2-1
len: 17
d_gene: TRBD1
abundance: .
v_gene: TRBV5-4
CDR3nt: TGTGCCAGCAGCTCCGGGACAGACCGCGGCTCCTACAATGAGCAGTTCTTC
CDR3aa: CASSSGTDRGSYNEQFF

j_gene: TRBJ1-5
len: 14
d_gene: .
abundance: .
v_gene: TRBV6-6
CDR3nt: TGTGCCAGCACCCCTTTCCCGGTCAATCAGCCCCAGCATTTT
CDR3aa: CASTPFPVNQPQHF

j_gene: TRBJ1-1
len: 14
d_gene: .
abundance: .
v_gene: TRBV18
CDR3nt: TGTGCCAGCTCACCGGCAGGGAAGAACACTGAAGCTTTCTTT
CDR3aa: CASSPAGKNTEAFF

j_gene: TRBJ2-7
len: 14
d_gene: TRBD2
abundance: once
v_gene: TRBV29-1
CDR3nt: TGCAGCGTTGCTGCGGGAGCGGCCCTCTACGAGCAGTACTTC
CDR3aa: CSVAAGAALYEQYF

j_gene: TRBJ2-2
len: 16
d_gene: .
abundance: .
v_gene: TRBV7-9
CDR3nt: TGTGCCAGCAGCTTAATTTTAGCGGCTAACACCGGGGAGCTGTTTTTT
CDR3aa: CASSLILAANTGELFF

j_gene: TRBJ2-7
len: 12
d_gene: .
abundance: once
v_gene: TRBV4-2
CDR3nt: TGTGCCAGCAGCGGGGACTTCTACGAGCAGTACTTC
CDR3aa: CASSGDFYEQYF

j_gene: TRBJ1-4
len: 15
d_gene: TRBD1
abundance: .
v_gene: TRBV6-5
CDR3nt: TGTGCCAGCAGTGCTGGGACAGGGAACCATGAAAAACTGTTTTTT
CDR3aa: CASSAGTGNHEKLFF

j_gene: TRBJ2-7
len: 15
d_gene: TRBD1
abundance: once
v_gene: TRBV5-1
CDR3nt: TGCGCCAGCAGCTTGGCGGGACAGGGGAGGTACGAGCAGTACTTC
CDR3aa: CASSLAGQGRYEQYF

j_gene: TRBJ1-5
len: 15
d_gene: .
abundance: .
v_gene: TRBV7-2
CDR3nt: TGTGCCAGCAGCTTAACAGGGTCAGGCAATCAGCCCCAGCATTTT
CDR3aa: CASSLTGSGNQPQHF

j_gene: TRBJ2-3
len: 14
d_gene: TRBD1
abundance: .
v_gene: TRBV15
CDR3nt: TGTGCCACGGGACAGGACTTGCGCACAGATACGCAGTATTTT
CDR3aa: CATGQDLRTDTQYF

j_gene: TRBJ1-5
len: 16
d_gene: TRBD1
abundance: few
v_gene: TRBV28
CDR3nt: TGTGCCAGCAGCTCCGGGACAGGGGGAATTAATCAGCCCCAGCATTTT
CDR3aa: CASSSGTGGINQPQHF

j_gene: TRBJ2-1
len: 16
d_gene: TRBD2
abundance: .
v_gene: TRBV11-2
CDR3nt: TGTGCCAGCAGCTTAGGGGTAGGACTAGCGAGCAATGAGCAGTTCTTC
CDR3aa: CASSLGVGLASNEQFF

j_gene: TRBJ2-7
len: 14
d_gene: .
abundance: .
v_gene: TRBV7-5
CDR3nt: TGTGTCAGAACCTCCGGGACAGGGGACTACGAGCAGTACTTC
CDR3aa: CVRTSGTGDYEQYF

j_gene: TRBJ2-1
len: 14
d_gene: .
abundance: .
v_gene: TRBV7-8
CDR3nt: TGTGCCAGCAGCTTGGGAGAAAGTCGGAATGAGCAGTTCTTC
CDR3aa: CASSLGESRNEQFF

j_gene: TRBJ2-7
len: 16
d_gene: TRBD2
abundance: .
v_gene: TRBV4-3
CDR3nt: TGCGCCAGCAGCCAAGATACTAGCGGGAGCACCTACGAGCAGTACTTC
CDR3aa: CASSQDTSGSTYEQYF

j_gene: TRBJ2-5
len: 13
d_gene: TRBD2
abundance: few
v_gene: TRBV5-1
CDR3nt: TGCGGAAGCGGGAGCGTTGGGGGAGAGACCCAGTACTTC
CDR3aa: CGSGSVGGETQYF

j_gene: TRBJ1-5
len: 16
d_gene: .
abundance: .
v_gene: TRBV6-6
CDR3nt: TGTGCCAGCAACTCCTTTAGTGAACGGGACAATCAGCCCCAGCATTTT
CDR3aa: CASNSFSERDNQPQHF

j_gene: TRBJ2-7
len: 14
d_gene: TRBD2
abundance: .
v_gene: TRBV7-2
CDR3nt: TGTGCCAGCAGCCCAGATGGCGGGAGCGACGAGCAGTACTTC
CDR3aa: CASSPDGGSDEQYF

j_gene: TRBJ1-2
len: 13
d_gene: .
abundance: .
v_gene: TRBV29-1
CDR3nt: TGCAGCGCCGGAGAGGGGGGGGACTATGGCTACACCTTC
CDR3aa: CSAGEGGDYGYTF

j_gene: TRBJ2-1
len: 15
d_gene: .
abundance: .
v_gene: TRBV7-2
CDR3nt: TGTGCCAGCAGCGTATCCGGGACTCCTAGCAATGAGCAGTTCTTC
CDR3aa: CASSVSGTPSNEQFF

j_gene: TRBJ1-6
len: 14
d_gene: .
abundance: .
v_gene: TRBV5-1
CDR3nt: TGCGCCAGCAGCTTTTTCTTCGAGAATTCACCCCTCCACTTT
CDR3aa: CASSFFFENSPLHF

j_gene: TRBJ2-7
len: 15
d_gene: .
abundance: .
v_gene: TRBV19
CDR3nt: TGTGCCAGTAGCCTAGCCGGGACACCCACCTACGAGCAGTACTTC
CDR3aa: CASSLAGTPTYEQYF

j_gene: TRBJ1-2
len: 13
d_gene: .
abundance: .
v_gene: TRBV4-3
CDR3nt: TGCGCCAGCAGCCCCGGGGAGGGTTATGGCTACACCTTC
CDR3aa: CASSPGEGYGYTF

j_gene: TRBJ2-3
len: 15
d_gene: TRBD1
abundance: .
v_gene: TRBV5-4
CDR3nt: TGTGCCAGCAGCCGAGGGGGCGGCAGCACAGATACGCAGTATTTT
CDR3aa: CASSRGGGSTDTQYF

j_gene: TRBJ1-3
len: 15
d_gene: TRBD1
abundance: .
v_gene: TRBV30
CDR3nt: TGTGCCTGGAGTCGGACAGGGAGCTCTGGAAACACCATATATTTT
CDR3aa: CAWSRTGSSGNTIYF

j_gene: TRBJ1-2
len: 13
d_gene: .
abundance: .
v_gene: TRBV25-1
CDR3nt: TGTGCCAGCACCCCAGGCCTACCCTATGGCTACACCTTC
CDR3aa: CASTPGLPYGYTF

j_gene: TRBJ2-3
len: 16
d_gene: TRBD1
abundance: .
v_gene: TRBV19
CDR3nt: TGTGCCAGTAGTATCACGGACAGGGGGCTTCAAGATACGCAGTATTTT
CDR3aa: CASSITDRGLQDTQYF

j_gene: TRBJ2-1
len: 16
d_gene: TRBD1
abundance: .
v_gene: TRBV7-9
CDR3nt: TGTGCCAGCAGCAGGGGACAGCCTAGCTCCTACAATGAGCAGTTCTTC
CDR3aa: CASSRGQPSSYNEQFF

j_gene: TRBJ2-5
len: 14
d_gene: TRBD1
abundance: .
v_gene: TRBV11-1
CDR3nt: TGTGCCAGCAGCTTCCGACAGGGGATGGAGACCCAGTACTTC
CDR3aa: CASSFRQGMETQYF

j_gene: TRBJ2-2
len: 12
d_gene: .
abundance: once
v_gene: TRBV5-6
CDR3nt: TGTGCAGCAGGGGAATGGACCGGGGAGCTGTTTTTT
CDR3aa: CAAGEWTGELFF

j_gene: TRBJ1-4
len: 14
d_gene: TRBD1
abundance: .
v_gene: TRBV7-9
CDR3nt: TGTGCCAGCGGCTTAGAGACAGGGGAGAGGAAACTGTTTTTT
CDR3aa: CASGLETGERKLFF

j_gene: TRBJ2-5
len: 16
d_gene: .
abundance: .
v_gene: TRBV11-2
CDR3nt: TGTGCCAGCAGCTTAAATCCGTCGGGAGAGGGAGAGACCCAGTACTTC
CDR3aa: CASSLNPSGEGETQYF

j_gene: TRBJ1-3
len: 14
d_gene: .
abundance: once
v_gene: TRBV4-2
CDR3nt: TGTGCCAGCAGCCAAGATCTAACTGGAAACACCATATATTTT
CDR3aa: CASSQDLTGNTIYF

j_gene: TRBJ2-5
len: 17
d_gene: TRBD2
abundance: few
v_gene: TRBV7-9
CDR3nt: TGTTCCAGCAGCTTAGAACGGTTCTTGGCGGGAGGGGAGACCCAGTACTTC
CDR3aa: CSSSLERFLAGGETQYF

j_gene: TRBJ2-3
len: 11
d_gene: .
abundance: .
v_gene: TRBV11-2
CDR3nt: TGTGCCAGCAGCCTGAGAGATACGCAGTATTTT
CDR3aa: CASSLRDTQYF

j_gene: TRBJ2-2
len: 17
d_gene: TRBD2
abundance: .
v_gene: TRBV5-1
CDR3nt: TGCGCCAGCAGCTGGGGACTAGCGGGAGGAAGTACCGGGGAGCTGTTTTTT
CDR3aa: CASSWGLAGGSTGELFF

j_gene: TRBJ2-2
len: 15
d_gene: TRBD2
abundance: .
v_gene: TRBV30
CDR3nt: TGTGCCTGGGGGGGGGAGGGGTCCAACACCGGGGAGCTGTTTTTT
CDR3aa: CAWGGEGSNTGELFF

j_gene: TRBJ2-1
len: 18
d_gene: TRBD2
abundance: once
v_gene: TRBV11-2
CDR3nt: TGTGCCAGCAGCTTACGGGAAACCAGCGGGAGGGGTTACAATGAGCAGTTCTTC
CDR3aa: CASSLRETSGRGYNEQFF

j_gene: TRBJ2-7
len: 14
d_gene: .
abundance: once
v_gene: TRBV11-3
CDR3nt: TGTGCCAGCAGCTTAGCGGGAACCCCCCACGAGCAGTACTTC
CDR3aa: CASSLAGTPHEQYF

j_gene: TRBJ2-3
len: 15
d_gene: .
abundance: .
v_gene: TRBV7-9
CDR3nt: TGTGCCAGCAGCCAATACAGGGCGATAACAGATACGCAGTATTTT
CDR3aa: CASSQYRAITDTQYF

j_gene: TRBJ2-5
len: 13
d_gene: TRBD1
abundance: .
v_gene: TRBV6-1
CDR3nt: TGTGCCAGCAGTGGACAGGGGTCAGGGACCCAGTACTTC
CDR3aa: CASSGQGSGTQYF

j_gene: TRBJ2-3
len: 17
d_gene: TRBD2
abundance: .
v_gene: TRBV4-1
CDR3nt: TGCGCCAGCAGCCAAGAGGTAGCGGGAGCGGGCACAGATACGCAGTATTTT
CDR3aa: CASSQEVAGAGTDTQYF